This T cell receptor (beta chain) comes out of a study of cytomegalovirus exposure and HLA in healthy donors. Healthy people donating bone marrow made up the donors. Both 60 Vbeta primers and 13 Jbeta primers went into the PCR. Generated by immunoSEQ multiplex PCR, the TCRdb table keeps only in-frame clones and is missing some. The data hold 140,000 or so clones, with 61% observed a single time. With regard to this clone: Its antigen is still unknown.

The CDR3 is 14 amino acids. V was shortened by 4 bases and J by 1 base, with 11 bases between the two germline ends. Germline-derived CDR1 and CDR2 are SGHRS and YFSETQ. Findings and caveats of the study: Reportedly, fewer N-insertions than the approximately 690-donor mean appeared in an Asian-associated ancestry cluster in a later analysis.

Sequencing was done on a sample of PBMCs. This receptor was obtained from a male donor in good health and CMV-seronegative. The rearrangement uses TRBV5-1 and TRBJ1-1, with D possibly being TRBD1 (5 bases). CDR3 sequence reads: CASSTATGNTEAFF. The DNA for the CDR3 is TGCGCCAGCAGCACCGCAACAGGGAACACTGAAGCTTTCTTT.